This T cell receptor (beta chain) was captured in a study of identifying expanded T cells in peripheral blood. Findings of the study overall: About 1.2 clones differed between technical replicates, versus approximately 17 and 20 over time. Roughly two-week clone count variance significantly increased as total template count grew.

V shed 7 bases and J 1 base; nucleotides not matched to a gene: 5. The length of the CDR3 is 15 residues. Germline CDR1 SNHLY, CDR2 FYNNEI. Collection occurred without any documented infections or immune events in donors. Concerning this clone: Its cognate antigen is unknown.

The repertoire was sequenced with immunoSEQ multiplex PCR; TCRdb's copy has only in-frame clones and lacks some. The table shows some 99,000 clones, with 88% occurring only once. The chain links TRBV2 to TRBJ2-3; 10 nucleotides align to TRBD2. The sequenced sample consisted of blood. This sequence was found in a person aged 18-70 years in good health. In nucleotides, the CDR3 is TGTGCCAGCAAGGGACTAGCGCGACGCACAGATACGCAGTATTTT. Translated: CASKGLARRTDTQYF.